This entry lists 22 T cell receptor beta chains sequenced from one sample in a study of Graves' ophthalmopathy and Graves' hyperthyroidism. RNA transcripts provided the template for amplifying TCR beta CDR3 regions. First-round RT-PCR used HTBI primers; second-round multiplex PCR followed. Using its own MiXCR run on the multiplex PCR reads, TCRdb lists one record per CDR3 protein. Of over 500,000 distinct CDR3 sequences listed, over 20% are singletons. Sequencing was performed on peripheral blood. The origin of the receptors is a woman aged 18-29 years with stable Graves' hyperthyroidism. Some clones in this sample may be carry-over from other donors' samples.

V gene TRBV6-2 or TRBV6-3 combines with J gene TRBJ1-2; TRBD1 matches 9 bases. After removal of 4 bases from V and 8 bases from J, the junction contained 5 bases not matched to a gene. The germline V gene encodes CDR1 MNHEY and CDR2 SVGEGT. This CDR3 region has 13 residues. The CDR3 nucleotides read TGTGCCAGCAGTTCAACAGGGGGCGCGGGCTACACCTTC. The encoded protein is CASSSTGGAGYTF.

In this sample, this clonotype turned up many times. This CDR3 reads CASSSIPGVNQPQHF. The CDR3 coding sequence is TGTGCCAGCAGTTCGATCCCGGGAGTCAATCAGCCCCAGCATTTT. The V and J genes are TRBV6-2 or TRBV6-3 and TRBJ1-5; the D is unclear. The germline CDR1 and CDR2 sequences are MNHEY and SVGEGT. This CDR3 comprises 15 residues. V gave up 4 bases and J gave up 3 bases, with 13 bases separating them.

This clonotype appeared many times. V and J are TRBV29-1 and TRBJ2-5, with 9 bases that match TRBD2. The CDR3 has 13 amino acids. Looked up from germline, CDR1 is SQVTM and CDR2 is ANQGSEA. V shed 7 bases, J shed 2 bases, and the junction held 5 bases outside the gene matches. The CDR3 reads CSGNSGGQETQYF. The CDR3 DNA sequence: TGCAGCGGGAATAGCGGGGGTCAAGAGACCCAGTACTTC.

This clonotype was found many times. This chain connects TRBV19 to TRBJ2-2, with D unresolved. CDR3 size: 13 residues. Deletions cut 10 bases from V and 7 bases from J, with 16 bases between. The V gene's germline CDR1 is LNHDA and CDR2 SQIVND (reference sequence). This chain's CDR3 is CAIRGSYGGELFF. The CDR3 DNA reads TGTGCCATCCGAGGATCTTACGGCGGGGAGCTGTTTTTT. The full variable domain, with the rest looked up from reference TRBV19 and TRBJ2-2, is DGGITQSPKYLFRKEGQNVTLSCEQNLNHDAMYWYRQDPGQGLRLIYYSQIVNDFQKGDIAEGYSVSREKKESFPLTVTSAQKNPTAFYLCAIRGSYGGELFFGEGSRLTVL.

This clonotype was seen a few times. V usage is TRBV7-2 and J usage is TRBJ2-5; 11 bases are a match to TRBD2. After removal of 5 bases from V and 7 bases from J, the junction contained 9 bases not matched to a gene. The CDR3 length is 15 residues. From germline, CDR1 is SGHTA and CDR2 FQGNSA. The CDR3, as DNA: TGTGCCAGCAGCACTTTTAGCGGGGGGGAGGGGACCCAGTACTTC. This translates into CASSTFSGGEGTQYF.

This clonotype was recorded at least ten times. CDR3: CASSLLVAGAYNEQFF. The DNA of the CDR3 is TGTGCCAGCAGTTTACTTGTAGCGGGAGCATACAATGAGCAGTTCTTC. The J gene is TRBJ2-1, the V gene TRBV12-3 or TRBV12-4; 9 positions match TRBD2. This CDR3 region has 16 residues. V dropped 2 bases and J dropped 4; count of bases not matched to a gene: 6.

This clonotype has more than one count but fewer than ten. CDR3 DNA: TGCAGTGCCTTGGCGACGGAATACACTGAAGCTTTCTTT. Protein sequence: CSALATEYTEAFF. The rearrangement uses TRBV20-1 and TRBJ1-1, with D uncertain. The CDR3 extends over 13 amino acids. From germline, CDR1 is DFQATT and CDR2 SNEGSKA (reference sequence). Trimming pared 6 bases from V and 3 bases from J, leaving 14 bases between.

This clonotype was detected many times. CDR3 residues: CAISAGTQETQYF. In nucleotides, the CDR3 is TGTGCCATCAGTGCGGGAACACAAGAGACCCAGTACTTC. The chain employs TRBV10-3 and TRBJ2-5, with a possible D match to TRBD2 (5 bases). CDR1 and CDR2 from the germline V gene are ENHRY and SYGVKD. V shed 4 bases and J shed 2 bases, with 8 bases lying between them. The CDR3 extends over 13 amino acids.

A note on this clonotype: The CDR3 ends on some other residue instead of the conserved phenylalanine or tryptophan, so this is likely a read error. This chain joins TRBV7-9 and TRBJ1-2, with 8 bases that match TRBD1. In germline, CDR1 is SEHNR, CDR2 FQNEAQ (reference sequence). The V and J ends lost 11 bases and 6 bases, in that order; junction bases with no gene match: 5. This CDR3 spans 11 amino acids. CDR3 residues: CAVGQGDGYTV. The DNA for the CDR3 is TGTGCCGTCGGACAGGGCGATGGCTACACCGTC.

The CDR3 here is CASSARGSYEQYF. The DNA for the CDR3 is TGTGCCAGCAGTGCCCGGGGGTCCTACGAGCAGTACTTC. This chain joins TRBV6-1 and TRBJ2-7; a weak D match, TRBD2 (6 bases). This CDR3 is built from 13 residues. V lost 4 bases, J lost 1 base, and 8 bases lay in between. Germline CDR1 and CDR2: MNHNS and SASEGT.

This clonotype occurred many times. The rearrangement uses TRBV4-1 and TRBJ1-1, with a possible D match to TRBD1 (5 bases). The CDR3 runs to 16 residues. The V gene's germline CDR1 is MGHRA and CDR2 YSYEKL. Trimming cost V 2 bases and J 3 bases, with 16 bases left between them. The CDR3 DNA reads TGCGCCAGCAGCCAACCAGCGGGGGGTCGAGACACTGAAGCTTTCTTT. Its protein is CASSQPAGGRDTEAFF.

This clonotype turned up a few times. V and J are TRBV6-1 and TRBJ2-7, with TRBD1 matching 10 bases. CDR3 size: 15 residues. Germline values: CDR1 MNHNS, CDR2 SASEGT. J gave up 4 bases and V 7 bases, and 10 bases lay outside the gene matches. Here the CDR3 DNA reads TGTGCCAGCACTCGACAGGGGGCGTCTAATTACGAGCAGTACTTC. Translating gives CASTRQGASNYEQYF.

The sample holds many counts of this clonotype. V gene TRBV27 combines with J gene TRBJ1-5; the D is unclear. V lost 0 bases, J lost 3 bases, and 9 bases lay in between. The CDR3 consists of 15 residues. The germline CDR1 and CDR2 sequences are MNHEY and SMNVEV (reference sequence). The CDR3: CASSLSSRFNQPQHF. CDR3 nucleotide sequence: TGTGCCAGCAGTTTATCATCCAGATTCAATCAGCCCCAGCATTTT.

This clonotype appeared once. The chain carries TRBV10-1 and TRBJ2-5, with 8 bases lining up with TRBD1. The CDR3 is 14 amino acids. V trimming: 5 bases; J trimming: 3 bases; junction bases outside the gene matches: 5. The germline V gene has CDR1 WNHNN and CDR2 SYGVQD (reference sequence). The CDR3 here is CASSKTGEKETQYF. As DNA, the CDR3 is TGCGCCAGCAGTAAGACAGGGGAGAAAGAGACCCAGTACTTC.

The chain uses TRBV12-3 or TRBV12-4 and TRBJ1-6; no definite D call. V was pared by 1 base and J by 5 bases, with 6 bases between. The CDR3 loop spans 14 amino acids. CDR3 sequence reads: CASSLEGNNSPLHF. DNA for the CDR3: TGTGCCAGCAGTTTAGAAGGGAATAATTCACCCCTCCACTTT.

The chain employs TRBV24-1 and TRBJ2-7, with D possibly TRBD1 on 6 matching bases. CDR3 length: 15 residues. The V end was cut by 5 bases, the J end by 3 bases, with 16 bases between. From germline, CDR1 is KGHDR and CDR2 SFDVKD. The CDR3 here is CATSGTGQEGYEQYF. Here the CDR3 DNA reads TGTGCCACCAGTGGTACAGGGCAAGAAGGCTACGAGCAGTACTTC.

This chain links TRBV27 with TRBJ2-7; tentatively, D is TRBD1 or TRBD2 (5 bases each). The germline V and J ends were trimmed by 3 bases and 2 bases, with 11 bases remaining between them. This CDR3 has 14 amino acids. Germline lookup yields CDR1 MNHEY and CDR2 SMNVEV (reference sequence). The CDR3 DNA reads TGTGCCAGCAGTTTTATCGGGACGGCCTACGAGCAGTACTTC. This translates into CASSFIGTAYEQYF.

There are many counts of this clonotype. The chain carries TRBV19 and TRBJ1-2; tentatively, D is TRBD1 (5 bases). From germline, CDR1 is LNHDA and CDR2 SQIVND (reference sequence). The CDR3 is made up of 12 amino acids. The CDR3 sequence is CSSGQGDYGYTF. The DNA for the CDR3 is TGTTCTTCGGGGCAGGGAGACTATGGCTACACCTTC.

The V gene is TRBV4-1, the J gene TRBJ2-5, with a weak D call TRBD1 (5 bases). This CDR3 spans 15 amino acids. CDR1 is MGHRA and CDR2 is YSYEKL in the germline V gene. V gave up 0 bases and J gave up 4 bases, with 12 bases separating them. Here the CDR3 DNA reads TGCGCCAGCAGCCAAGATCAAGGGGTAGGAGAGACCCAGTACTTC. Translating gives CASSQDQGVGETQYF.

This clonotype was counted ten times or more. The V gene is TRBV27, the J gene TRBJ2-5, with unresolved D. V was pared by 3 bases and J by 4 bases, with 6 bases between. The CDR3 has 12 amino acids. Germline assignment: CDR1 MNHEY and CDR2 SMNVEV (reference sequence). CDR3 sequence: CASSLKGETQYF. The CDR3 DNA follows: TGTGCCAGCAGTTTGAAAGGAGAGACCCAGTACTTC.

The chain couples TRBV2 to TRBJ2-5, with D perhaps assigned TRBD1 or TRBD2 (7 bases each). V lost 4 bases and J 5 bases, leaving 17 bases between the germline ends. CDR1 is SNHLY and CDR2 is FYNNEI in the germline V gene. The CDR3 contains 15 residues. The CDR3 sequence: CASSAPGGARETQYF. The DNA for the CDR3 is TGTGCCAGCAGTGCCCCAGGGGGGGCCAGGGAGACCCAGTACTTC.

This clonotype was observed many times. The V gene is TRBV5-1, the J gene TRBJ1-1; no firm D call. The CDR3 contains 13 residues. Trimming removed 4 bases from V and 3 bases from J, with 10 bases in between. Germline assignment: CDR1 SGHRS and CDR2 YFSETQ. For the CDR3, the DNA is TGCGCCAGCAGCAAGGCGGGATACACTGAAGCTTTCTTT. Translating it yields CASSKAGYTEAFF.